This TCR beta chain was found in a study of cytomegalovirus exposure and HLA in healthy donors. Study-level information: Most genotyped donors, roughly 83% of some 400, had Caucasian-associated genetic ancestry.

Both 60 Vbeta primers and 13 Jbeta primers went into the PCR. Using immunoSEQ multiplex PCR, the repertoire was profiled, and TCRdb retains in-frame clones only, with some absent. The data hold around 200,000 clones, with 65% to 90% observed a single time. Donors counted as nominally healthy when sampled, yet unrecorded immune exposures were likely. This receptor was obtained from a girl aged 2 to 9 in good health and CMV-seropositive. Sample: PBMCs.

CDR3 nucleotide sequence: TGTGCCACCAGCAGAGATCATCTGTCGCAGGGCGGCTACACCTTC. This encodes CATSRDHLSQGGYTF. V and J are TRBV15 and TRBJ1-2, with D maybe TRBD1 (5 bases). The CDR3 is 15 residues long. The V gene's germline CDR1 is LNHNV and CDR2 YYDKDF (reference sequence). Trimming took 0 bases from V and 8 from J, leaving 16 bases between them.